This T cell receptor (beta chain) was recovered during a study of a mutant IDH1 vaccine in newly diagnosed glioma. Study-wide background: Either 4-6 weeks after radiotherapy alone or alongside temozolomide, vaccination was begun. Radiotherapy, temozolomide, or both had been given previously, and both were given to most. Week 47 marked visit V13, whereas week 35 marked visit V12.

This table comes from immunoSEQ multiplex PCR, and its TCRdb copy is limited to in-frame clones, with some not included. This table holds about 60,000 clones, approximately 81% found once. Of note for this clone: Its specificity is not known.

Time point meaning: week 35, safety follow-up. What each vaccine dose contained was 300 ug of mutant IDH1 20-mer peptide, accompanied by topical imiquimod. The CDR3 extends over 16 amino acids. Trimming cost V 4 bases and J 0 bases, with 11 bases left between them. Germline CDR1 reads SGHRS; CDR2 reads YFSETQ. The gene calls are TRBV5-1 and TRBJ1-6; D is unresolved. Sequencing was performed on PBMCs, taken from a glioma patient whose treatment included an IDH1 peptide vaccine. The TCR sequence derives from a man in his thirties or forties with glioma. The chain's CDR3 is CASSQMGSSYNSPLHF. In nucleotides, the CDR3 is TGCGCCAGCAGCCAGATGGGGAGCTCCTATAATTCACCCCTCCACTTT. Full variable domain (remainder filled in from reference TRBV5-1 and TRBJ1-6): KAGVTQTPRYLIKTRGQQVTLSCSPISGHRSVSWYQQTPGQGLQFLFEYFSETQRNKGNFPGRFSGRQFSNSRSEMNVSTLELGDSALYLCASSQMGSSYNSPLHFGNGTRLTVT.